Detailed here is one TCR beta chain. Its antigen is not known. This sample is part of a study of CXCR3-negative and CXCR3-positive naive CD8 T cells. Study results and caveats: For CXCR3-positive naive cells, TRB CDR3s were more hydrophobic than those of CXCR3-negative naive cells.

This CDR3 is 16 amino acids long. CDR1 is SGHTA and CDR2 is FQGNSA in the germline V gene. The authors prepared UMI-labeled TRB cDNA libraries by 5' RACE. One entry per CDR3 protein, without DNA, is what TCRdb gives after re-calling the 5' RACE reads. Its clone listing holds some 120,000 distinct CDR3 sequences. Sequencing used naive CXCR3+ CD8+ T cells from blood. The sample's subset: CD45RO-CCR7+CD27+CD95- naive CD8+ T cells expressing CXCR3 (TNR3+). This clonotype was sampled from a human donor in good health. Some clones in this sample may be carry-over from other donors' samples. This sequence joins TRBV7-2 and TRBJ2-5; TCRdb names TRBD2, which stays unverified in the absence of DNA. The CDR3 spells CASSGLAALRSETQYF.